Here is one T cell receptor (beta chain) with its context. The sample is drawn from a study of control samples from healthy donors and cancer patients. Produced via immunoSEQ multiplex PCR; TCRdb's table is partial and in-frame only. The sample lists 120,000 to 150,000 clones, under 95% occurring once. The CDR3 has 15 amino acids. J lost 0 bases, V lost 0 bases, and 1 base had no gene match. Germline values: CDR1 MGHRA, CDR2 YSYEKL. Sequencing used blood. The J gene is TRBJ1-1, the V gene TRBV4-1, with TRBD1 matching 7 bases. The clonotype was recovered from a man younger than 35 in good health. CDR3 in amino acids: CASSQEGQMNTEAFF. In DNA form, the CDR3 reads TGCGCCAGCAGCCAAGAGGGACAGATGAACACTGAAGCTTTCTTT.